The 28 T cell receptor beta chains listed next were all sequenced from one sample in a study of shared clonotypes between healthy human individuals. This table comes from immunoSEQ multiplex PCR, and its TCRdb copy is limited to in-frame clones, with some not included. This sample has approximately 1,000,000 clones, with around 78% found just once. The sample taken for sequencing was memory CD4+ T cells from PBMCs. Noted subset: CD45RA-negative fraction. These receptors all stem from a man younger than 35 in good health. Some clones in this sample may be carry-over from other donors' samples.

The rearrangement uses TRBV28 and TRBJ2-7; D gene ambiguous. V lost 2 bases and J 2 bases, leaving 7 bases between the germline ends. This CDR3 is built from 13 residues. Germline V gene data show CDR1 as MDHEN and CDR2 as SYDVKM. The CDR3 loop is CASSLNGAYEQYF. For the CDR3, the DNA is TGTGCCAGCAGTTTAAACGGTGCCTACGAGCAGTACTTC.

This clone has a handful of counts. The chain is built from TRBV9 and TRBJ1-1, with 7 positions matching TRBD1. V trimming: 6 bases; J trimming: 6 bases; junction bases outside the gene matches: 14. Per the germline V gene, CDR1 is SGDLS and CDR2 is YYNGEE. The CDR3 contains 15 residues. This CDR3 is CASTPRGNRGAEAFF. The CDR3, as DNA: TGTGCCAGCACCCCGAGAGGGAACAGGGGTGCTGAAGCTTTCTTT.

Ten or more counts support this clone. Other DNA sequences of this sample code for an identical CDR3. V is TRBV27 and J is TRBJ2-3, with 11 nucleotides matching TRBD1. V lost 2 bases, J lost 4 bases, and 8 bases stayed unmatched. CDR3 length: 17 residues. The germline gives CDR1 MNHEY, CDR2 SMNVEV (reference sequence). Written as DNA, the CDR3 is TGTGCCAGCAGTTTACGGACCGGGACAGGGGGGGCAGATACGCAGTATTTT. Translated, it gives CASSLRTGTGGADTQYF.

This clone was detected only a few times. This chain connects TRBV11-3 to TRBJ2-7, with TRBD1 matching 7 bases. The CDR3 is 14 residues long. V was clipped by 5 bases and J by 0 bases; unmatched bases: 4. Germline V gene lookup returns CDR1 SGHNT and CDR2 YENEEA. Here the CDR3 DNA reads TGTGCCAGCAGCCCGGGACAGAGCTCCTACGAGCAGTACTTC. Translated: CASSPGQSSYEQYF.

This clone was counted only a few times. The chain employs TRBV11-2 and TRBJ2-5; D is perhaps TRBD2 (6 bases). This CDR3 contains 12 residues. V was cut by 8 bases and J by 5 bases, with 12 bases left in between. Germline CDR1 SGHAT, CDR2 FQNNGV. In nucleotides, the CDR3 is TGTGCCAGCCGGGAGTTCGCGGAGACCCAGTACTTC. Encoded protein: CASREFAETQYF.

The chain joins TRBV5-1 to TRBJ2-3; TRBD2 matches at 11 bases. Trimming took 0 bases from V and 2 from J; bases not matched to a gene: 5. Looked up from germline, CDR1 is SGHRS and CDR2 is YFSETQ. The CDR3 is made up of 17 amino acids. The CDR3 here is CASSLGSSGRDTDTQYF. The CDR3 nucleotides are TGCGCCAGCAGCTTGGGCAGTAGCGGGAGGGACACAGATACGCAGTATTTT.

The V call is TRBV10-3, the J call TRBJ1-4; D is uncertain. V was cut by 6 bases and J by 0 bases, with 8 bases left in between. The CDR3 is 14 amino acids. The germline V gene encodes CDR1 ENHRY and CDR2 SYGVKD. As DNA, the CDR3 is TGTGCCATCAGCCCGACTGCAACTAATGAAAAACTGTTTTTT. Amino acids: CAISPTATNEKLFF.

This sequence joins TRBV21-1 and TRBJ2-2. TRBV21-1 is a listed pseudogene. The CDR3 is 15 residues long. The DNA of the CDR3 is TGTGCCAGCATTCTCTGCGGACCACCCCCCGGGGAGCTGTTTTTT. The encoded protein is CASILCGPPPGELFF.

This CDR3 is CASSFSPGGPSDTQYF. For the CDR3, the DNA is TGTGCCAGCAGCTTTAGCCCGGGAGGGCCATCAGATACGCAGTATTTT. The chain has TRBV7-9 and TRBJ2-3; 8 nucleotides agree with TRBD2. With 3 bases clipped from V and 4 bases from J, the junction kept 9 bases outside the gene matches. The CDR3 has 16 amino acids. Germline lookup yields CDR1 SEHNR and CDR2 FQNEAQ (reference sequence).

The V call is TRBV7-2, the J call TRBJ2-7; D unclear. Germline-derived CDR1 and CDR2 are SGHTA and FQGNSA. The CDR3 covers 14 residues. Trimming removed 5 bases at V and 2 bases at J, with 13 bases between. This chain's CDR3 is CASSPHREAYEQYF. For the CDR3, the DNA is TGTGCCAGCAGCCCCCACAGAGAAGCCTACGAGCAGTACTTC.

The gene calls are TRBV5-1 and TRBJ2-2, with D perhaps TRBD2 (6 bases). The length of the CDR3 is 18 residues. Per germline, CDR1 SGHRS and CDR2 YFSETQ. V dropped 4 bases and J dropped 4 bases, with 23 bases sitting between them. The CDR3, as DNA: TGCGCCAGCAGCGCTACCATACTCGGGACTGGGGGCACCGGGGAGCTGTTTTTT. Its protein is CASSATILGTGGTGELFF.

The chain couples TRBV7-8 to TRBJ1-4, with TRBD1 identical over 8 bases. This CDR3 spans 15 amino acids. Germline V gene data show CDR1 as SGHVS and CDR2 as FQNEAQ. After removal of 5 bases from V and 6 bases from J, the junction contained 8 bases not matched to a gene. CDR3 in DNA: TGTGCCAGCAGCACGCTGACAGGGGCGTATGAAAAACTGTTTTTT. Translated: CASSTLTGAYEKLFF.

For the CDR3, the DNA is TGTGCCAGCAGTGGAACTGTGGGAGATACGCAGTATTTT. As protein: CASSGTVGDTQYF. The chain employs TRBV27 and TRBJ2-3; unclear D gene. Trimming cost V 5 bases and J 5 bases, with 11 bases left between them. In germline, CDR1 is MNHEY, CDR2 SMNVEV (reference sequence). This CDR3 region has 13 residues.

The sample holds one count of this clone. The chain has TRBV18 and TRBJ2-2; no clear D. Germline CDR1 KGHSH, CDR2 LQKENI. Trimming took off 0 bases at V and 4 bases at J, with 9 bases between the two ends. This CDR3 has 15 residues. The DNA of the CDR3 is TGTGCCAGCTCACCACCGGTTAGAGTCACCGGGGAGCTGTTTTTT. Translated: CASSPPVRVTGELFF.

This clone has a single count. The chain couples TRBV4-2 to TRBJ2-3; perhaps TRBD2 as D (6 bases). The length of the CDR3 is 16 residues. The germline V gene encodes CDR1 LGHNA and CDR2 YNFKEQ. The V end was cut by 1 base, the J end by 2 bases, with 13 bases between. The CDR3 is CASSQGYSGTTDTQYF. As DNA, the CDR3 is TGTGCCAGCAGCCAAGGATATAGCGGAACCACAGATACGCAGTATTTT.

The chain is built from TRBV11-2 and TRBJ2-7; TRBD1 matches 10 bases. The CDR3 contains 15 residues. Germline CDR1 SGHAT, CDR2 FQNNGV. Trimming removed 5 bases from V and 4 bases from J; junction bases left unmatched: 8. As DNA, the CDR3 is TGTGCCAGCAGCATAGGGGGACAGGGGCAGTACGAGCAGTACTTC. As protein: CASSIGGQGQYEQYF. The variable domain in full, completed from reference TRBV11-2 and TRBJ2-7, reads EAGVAQSPRYKIIEKRQSVAFWCNPISGHATLYWYQQILGQGPKLLIQFQNNGVVDDSQLPKDRFSAERLKGVDSTLKIQPAKLEDSAVYLCASSIGGQGQYEQYFGPGTRLTVT.

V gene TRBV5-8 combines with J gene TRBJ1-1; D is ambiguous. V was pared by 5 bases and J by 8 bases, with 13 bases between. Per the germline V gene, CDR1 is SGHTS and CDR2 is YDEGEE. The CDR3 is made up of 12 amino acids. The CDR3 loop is CASRPAATEAFF. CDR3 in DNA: TGTGCCAGCAGACCCGCCGCAACCGAAGCTTTCTTT.

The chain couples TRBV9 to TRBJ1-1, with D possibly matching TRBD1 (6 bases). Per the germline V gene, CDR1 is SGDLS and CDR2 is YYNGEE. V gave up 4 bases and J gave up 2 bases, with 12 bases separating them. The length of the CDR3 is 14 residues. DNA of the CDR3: TGTGCCAGCAGCCCAGGGGTGGCAAACACTGAAGCTTTCTTT. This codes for CASSPGVANTEAFF.

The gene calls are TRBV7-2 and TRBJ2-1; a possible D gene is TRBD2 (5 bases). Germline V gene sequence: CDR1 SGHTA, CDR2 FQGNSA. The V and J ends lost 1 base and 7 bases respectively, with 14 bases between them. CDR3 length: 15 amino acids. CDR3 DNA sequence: TGTGCCAGCAGCTTAGTGGTGGGCGGGTCGAATGAGCAGTTCTTC. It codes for CASSLVVGGSNEQFF.

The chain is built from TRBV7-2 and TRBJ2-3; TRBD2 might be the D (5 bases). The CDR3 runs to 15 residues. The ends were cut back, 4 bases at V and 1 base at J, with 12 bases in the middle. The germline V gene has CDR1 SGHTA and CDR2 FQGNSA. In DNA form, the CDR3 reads TGTGCCAGCAGCTCCTTAGCGACTGGCACAGATACGCAGTATTTT. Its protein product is CASSSLATGTDTQYF.

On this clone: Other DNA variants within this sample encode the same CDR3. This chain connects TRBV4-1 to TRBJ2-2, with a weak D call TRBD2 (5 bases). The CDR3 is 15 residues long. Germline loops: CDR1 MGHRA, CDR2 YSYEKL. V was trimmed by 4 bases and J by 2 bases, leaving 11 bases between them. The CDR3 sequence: CASSPLGGNTGELFF. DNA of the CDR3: TGCGCCAGCAGCCCATTAGGAGGTAACACCGGGGAGCTGTTTTTT.

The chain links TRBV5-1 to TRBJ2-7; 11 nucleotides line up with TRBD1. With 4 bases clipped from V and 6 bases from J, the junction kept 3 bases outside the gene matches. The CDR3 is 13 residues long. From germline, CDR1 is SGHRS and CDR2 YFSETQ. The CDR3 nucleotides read TGCGCCAGCAGCGCGGGACAGGGGGTCGAGCAGTACTTC. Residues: CASSAGQGVEQYF.

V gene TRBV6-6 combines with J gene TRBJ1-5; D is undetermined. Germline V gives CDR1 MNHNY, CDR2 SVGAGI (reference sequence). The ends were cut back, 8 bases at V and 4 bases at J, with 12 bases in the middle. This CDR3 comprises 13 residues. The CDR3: CASGRDGNQPQHF. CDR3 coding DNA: TGTGCCAGCGGGAGAGACGGGAATCAGCCCCAGCATTTT.

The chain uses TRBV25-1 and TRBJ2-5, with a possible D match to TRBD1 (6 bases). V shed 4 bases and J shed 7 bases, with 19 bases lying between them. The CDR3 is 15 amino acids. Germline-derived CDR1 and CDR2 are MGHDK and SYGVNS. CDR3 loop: CASSAHQTGPGTQYF. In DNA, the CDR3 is TGTGCCAGCAGTGCCCACCAGACAGGTCCTGGGACCCAGTACTTC.

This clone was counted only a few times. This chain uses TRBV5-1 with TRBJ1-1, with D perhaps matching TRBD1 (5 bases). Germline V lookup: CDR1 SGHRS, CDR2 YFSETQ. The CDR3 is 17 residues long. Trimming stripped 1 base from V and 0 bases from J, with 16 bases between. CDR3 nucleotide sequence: TGCGCCAGCAGCTTGCATGGCAGGGTCGAAATGAACACTGAAGCTTTCTTT. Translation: CASSLHGRVEMNTEAFF.

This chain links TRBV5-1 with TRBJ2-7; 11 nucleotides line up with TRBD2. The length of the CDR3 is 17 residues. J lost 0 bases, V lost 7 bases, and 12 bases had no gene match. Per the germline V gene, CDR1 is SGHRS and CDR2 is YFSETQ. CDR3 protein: CASESGTSGPSSYEQYF. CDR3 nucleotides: TGCGCCAGCGAGTCCGGGACTAGCGGCCCCTCCTCCTACGAGCAGTACTTC. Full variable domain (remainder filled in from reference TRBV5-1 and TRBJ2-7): KAGVTQTPRYLIKTRGQQVTLSCSPISGHRSVSWYQQTPGQGLQFLFEYFSETQRNKGNFPGRFSGRQFSNSRSEMNVSTLELGDSALYLCASESGTSGPSSYEQYFGPGTRLTVT.

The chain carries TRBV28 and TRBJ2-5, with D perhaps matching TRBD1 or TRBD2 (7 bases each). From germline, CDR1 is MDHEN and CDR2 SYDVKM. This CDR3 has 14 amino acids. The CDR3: CATRGGGGLETQYF. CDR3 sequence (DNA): TGTGCGACCCGGGGAGGGGGCGGTCTGGAGACCCAGTACTTC.

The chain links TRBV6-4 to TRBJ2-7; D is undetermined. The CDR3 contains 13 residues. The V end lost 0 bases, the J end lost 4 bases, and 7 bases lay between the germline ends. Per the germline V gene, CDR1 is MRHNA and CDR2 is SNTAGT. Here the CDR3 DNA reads TGTGCCAGCAGTGACTCGAGACGGTACGAGCAGTACTTC. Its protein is CASSDSRRYEQYF.